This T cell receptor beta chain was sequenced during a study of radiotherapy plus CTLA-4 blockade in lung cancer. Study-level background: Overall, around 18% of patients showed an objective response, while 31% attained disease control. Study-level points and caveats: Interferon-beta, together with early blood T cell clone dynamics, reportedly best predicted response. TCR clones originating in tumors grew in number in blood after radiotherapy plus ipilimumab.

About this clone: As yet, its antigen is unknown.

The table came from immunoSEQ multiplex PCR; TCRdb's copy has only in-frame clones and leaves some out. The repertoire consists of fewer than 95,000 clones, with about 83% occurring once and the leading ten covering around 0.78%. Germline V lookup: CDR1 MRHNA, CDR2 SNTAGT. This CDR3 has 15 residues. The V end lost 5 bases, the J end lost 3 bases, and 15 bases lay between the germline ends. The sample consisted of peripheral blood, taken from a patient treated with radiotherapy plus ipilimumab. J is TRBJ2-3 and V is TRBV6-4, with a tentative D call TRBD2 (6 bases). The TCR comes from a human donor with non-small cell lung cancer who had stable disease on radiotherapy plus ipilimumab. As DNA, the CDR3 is TGTGCCAGCAGTCGGGGGATGACTTGGACAGATACGCAGTATTTT. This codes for CASSRGMTWTDTQYF.